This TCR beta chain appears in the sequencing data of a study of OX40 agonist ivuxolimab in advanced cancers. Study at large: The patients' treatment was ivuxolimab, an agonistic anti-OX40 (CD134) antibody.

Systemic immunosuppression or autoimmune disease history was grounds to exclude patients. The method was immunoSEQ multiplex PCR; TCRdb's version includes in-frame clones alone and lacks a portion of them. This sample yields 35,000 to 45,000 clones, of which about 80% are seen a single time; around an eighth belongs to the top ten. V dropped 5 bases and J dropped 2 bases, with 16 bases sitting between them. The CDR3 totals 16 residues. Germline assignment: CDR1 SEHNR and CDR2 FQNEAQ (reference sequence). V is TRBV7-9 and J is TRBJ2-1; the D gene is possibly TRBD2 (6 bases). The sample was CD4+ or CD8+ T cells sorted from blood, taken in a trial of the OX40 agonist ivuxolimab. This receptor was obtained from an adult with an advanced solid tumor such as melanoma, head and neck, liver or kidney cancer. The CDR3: CASSGEEGLTYNEQFF. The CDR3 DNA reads TGTGCCAGCAGCGGAGAGGAGGGACTCACCTACAATGAGCAGTTCTTC.